The 20 T cell receptor beta chains reported below all come from one sample, sequenced in a study of blood T cell repertoires in COVID-19. The table came from immunoSEQ multiplex PCR; TCRdb's copy has only in-frame clones and leaves some out. The sample lists 150,000 to 160,000 clones; approximately 86% were seen once. Input material: peripheral blood. The source is a man aged 55 to 70 with COVID-19, enrolled during active disease.

The chain is built from TRBV24-1 and TRBJ2-3; TRBD2 agrees at 7 bases. CDR3 size: 15 residues. V trimming: 3 bases; J trimming: 4 bases; junction bases outside the gene matches: 6. The germline V gene encodes CDR1 KGHDR and CDR2 SFDVKD. CDR3 residues: CATSDTSEPPDTQYF. For the CDR3, the DNA is TGTGCCACCAGTGATACTAGCGAGCCCCCAGATACGCAGTATTTT.

The rearrangement joins TRBV15 to TRBJ1-3; 8 bases match TRBD1. This CDR3 region has 14 residues. The J segment lost 4 bases and the V segment lost 6 bases, leaving 5 bases of the junction unmatched. Per the germline V gene, CDR1 is LNHNV and CDR2 is YYDKDF (reference sequence). The CDR3 DNA sequence: TGTGCCACCAGATCGGGACAGGCGGGAAACACCATATATTTT. Translation gives CATRSGQAGNTIYF.

CDR3 sequence: CASSSQTGGPGNTIYF. The CDR3 DNA reads as TGTGCCAGCAGCTCGCAGACAGGGGGCCCTGGAAACACCATATATTTT. The chain couples TRBV7-2 to TRBJ1-3; 10 bases match TRBD1. Germline-derived CDR1 and CDR2 are SGHTA and FQGNSA. V trimming: 4 bases; J trimming: 2 bases; junction bases outside the gene matches: 5. The CDR3 extends over 16 amino acids.

This sequence joins TRBV5-8 and TRBJ1-2; D is ambiguous. Trimming shortened V by 1 base and J by 7 bases, and 17 bases separated the two germline ends. The V gene's germline CDR1 is SGHTS and CDR2 YDEGEE. This CDR3 contains 15 residues. Here the CDR3 DNA reads TGTGCCAGCAGCTTGACCTTGTTTGGACTGATTGGCTACACCTTC. Residues: CASSLTLFGLIGYTF. Variable domain in full (rest from reference TRBV5-8 and TRBJ1-2): EAGVTQSPTHLIKTRGQQATLRCSPISGHTSVYWYQQALGLGLQFLLWYDEGEERNRGNFPPRFSGRQFPNYSSELNVNALELEDSALYLCASSLTLFGLIGYTFGSGTRLTVV.

The chain joins TRBV18 to TRBJ1-3, with TRBD1 as a possible D gene (6 bases). Germline lookup yields CDR1 KGHSH and CDR2 LQKENI. The V and J ends lost 5 bases and 9 bases respectively, with 20 bases between them. There are 15 residues in the CDR3. The CDR3 loop is CASSEQGGLTGTIYF. For the CDR3, the DNA is TGTGCCAGCTCAGAACAGGGCGGCCTCACCGGCACCATATATTTT. Looking up the rest from reference TRBV18 and TRBJ1-3 gives the full variable domain: NAGVMQNPRHLVRRRGQEARLRCSPMKGHSHVYWYRQLPEEGLKFMVYLQKENIIDESGMPKERFSAEFPKEGPSILRIQQVVRGDSAAYFCASSEQGGLTGTIYFGEGSWLTVV.

The CDR3 bases are TGTGCCAGCATCCCTCGGACTAGCGGGGACAATGAGCAGTTCTTC. Translation: CASIPRTSGDNEQFF. The V gene is TRBV6-5, the J gene TRBJ2-1; 12 bases align to TRBD2. This CDR3 is 15 amino acids long. V lost 7 bases to trimming and J lost 5 bases; unmatched junction nucleotides: 6. Germline assignment: CDR1 MNHEY and CDR2 SVGAGI.

This clone has a handful of counts. This chain joins TRBV3-1 (or the pseudogene TRBV3-2) and TRBJ2-3; TRBD2 agrees at 10 bases. The J segment lost 8 bases and the V segment lost 3 bases, leaving 14 bases of the junction unmatched. CDR1 and CDR2 (germline): LGHDT, YNNKEL (reference sequence). This CDR3 comprises 17 residues. CDR3 protein: CASSQASGRGESGTQYF. DNA for the CDR3: TGTGCCAGCAGCCAGGCGAGCGGGAGGGGGGAATCGGGTACGCAGTATTTT.

This rearrangement joins TRBV11-3 to TRBJ1-4; weak D call: TRBD1 (6 bases). The CDR3 length is 15 residues. Germline V lookup: CDR1 SGHNT, CDR2 YENEEA. Trimming removed 4 bases from V and 4 bases from J, with 13 bases in between. Here the CDR3 reads CASSYLQGINEKLFF. For the CDR3, the DNA is TGTGCCAGCAGCTACCTGCAGGGGATTAATGAAAAACTGTTTTTT.

The V call is TRBV7-2, the J call TRBJ2-2; a weak D match, TRBD1 (5 bases). Germline CDR1 is SGHTA and CDR2 is FQGNSA. The CDR3 covers 15 residues. V was cut by 7 bases and J by 5 bases, with 17 bases left in between. The CDR3 spells CASKLGAGPTGELFF. The CDR3 DNA reads TGTGCCAGCAAGCTTGGTGCAGGGCCGACCGGGGAGCTGTTTTTT.

The genes are TRBV2 and TRBJ1-5; a possible D gene is TRBD1 (5 bases). This CDR3 is 15 amino acids long. V gave up 6 bases and J gave up 0 bases, with 12 bases separating them. Germline-derived CDR1 and CDR2 are SNHLY and FYNNEI. The CDR3 region is CASSPTEYSNQPQHF. For the CDR3, the DNA is TGTGCCAGCAGCCCGACAGAATATAGCAATCAGCCCCAGCATTTT. The full variable domain, in which reference TRBV2 and TRBJ1-5 provide the parts outside the CDR3, is EPEVTQTPSHQVTQMGQEVILRCVPISNHLYFYWYRQILGQKVEFLVSFYNNEISEKSEIFDDQFSVERPDGSNFTLKIRSTKLEDSAMYFCASSPTEYSNQPQHFGDGTRLSIL.

This chain connects TRBV6-5 to TRBJ2-6, with 10 positions matching TRBD1. Germline lookup yields CDR1 MNHEY and CDR2 SVGAGI. Losses at the gene ends were 10 bases for V and 3 bases for J; bases not matched to a gene: 6. The CDR3 consists of 15 residues. The CDR3 spells CATGGQGFGANVLTF. The DNA for the CDR3 is TGTGCCACCGGGGGACAGGGGTTTGGGGCCAACGTCCTGACTTTC.

The chain recombines TRBV11-2 with TRBJ1-2; TRBD1 might be the D (6 bases). V was pared by 1 base and J by 3 bases, with 15 bases between. This CDR3 spans 16 amino acids. From germline, CDR1 is SGHAT and CDR2 FQNNGV. CDR3 loop: CASSLGGTGRDYGYTF. The CDR3 nucleotides are TGTGCCAGCAGCTTAGGTGGAACAGGGAGGGACTATGGCTACACCTTC.

The chain recombines TRBV5-8 with TRBJ1-1, with 8 nucleotides matching TRBD1. J lost 6 bases, V lost 4 bases, and 11 bases had no gene match. Germline values: CDR1 SGHTS, CDR2 YDEGEE. The CDR3 has 15 amino acids. CDR3: CASSRYGAGGPEAFF. The CDR3 DNA reads TGTGCCAGCAGCCGCTACGGGGCAGGGGGCCCTGAAGCTTTCTTT.

V and J are TRBV9 and TRBJ1-2; a weak D match, TRBD1 (6 bases). The germline V and J ends were trimmed by 3 bases and 5 bases, with 17 bases remaining between them. The CDR3 has 15 amino acids. Germline lookup yields CDR1 SGDLS and CDR2 YYNGEE. In DNA form, the CDR3 reads TGTGCCAGCAGCGCTATGGACAGCCTAGGGTATGGCTACACCTTC. It encodes CASSAMDSLGYGYTF. The entire variable domain, with the rest obtained from reference TRBV9 and TRBJ1-2, is as follows: DSGVTQTPKHLITATGQRVTLRCSPRSGDLSVYWYQQSLDQGLQFLIQYYNGEERAKGNILERFSAQQFPDLHSELNLSSLELGDSALYFCASSAMDSLGYGYTFGSGTRLTVV.

The V and J genes are TRBV5-1 and TRBJ2-7; 9 nucleotides line up with TRBD1. Germline CDR1 reads SGHRS; CDR2 reads YFSETQ. This CDR3 comprises 16 residues. Trimming cost V 0 bases and J 3 bases; bases outside gene matches: 7. The DNA for the CDR3 is TGCGCCAGCAGCTTGGGCGTCTCGGGACAGGGCTACGAGCAGTACTTC. As protein: CASSLGVSGQGYEQYF.

The V gene is TRBV3-1 (or the pseudogene TRBV3-2), the J gene TRBJ1-2, with 7 bases fitting TRBD1. This CDR3 region has 14 residues. Germline CDR1 and CDR2: LGHDT and YNNKEL (reference sequence). After removal of 4 bases from V and 6 bases from J, the junction contained 8 bases not matched to a gene. CDR3 loop: CASSPPQGVDGYTF. CDR3 nucleotides: TGTGCCAGCAGCCCCCCCCAGGGGGTGGATGGCTACACCTTC.

This rearrangement joins TRBV4-3 to TRBJ2-1; 8 bases align to TRBD1. Trimming removed 1 base from V and 4 bases from J; junction bases left unmatched: 3. Germline CDR1 LGHNA, CDR2 YSLEER. The CDR3 contains 15 residues. CDR3 loop: CASSQGGQVYNEQFF. Here the CDR3 DNA reads TGCGCCAGCAGCCAAGGGGGACAGGTATACAATGAGCAGTTCTTC.

The rearrangement links TRBV5-1 to TRBJ2-7; 7 nucleotides agree with TRBD1. The germline CDR1 and CDR2 sequences are SGHRS and YFSETQ. The CDR3 extends over 15 amino acids. J gave up 1 base and V 4 bases, and 8 bases lay outside the gene matches. CDR3 sequence: CASSLTTGPSYEQYF. The CDR3 bases are TGCGCCAGCAGCCTAACGACAGGGCCTTCCTACGAGCAGTACTTC.

The rearrangement links TRBV6-2 or TRBV6-3 to TRBJ1-2; 7 nucleotides line up with TRBD1. The CDR3 runs to 15 residues. Germline lookup yields CDR1 MNHEY and CDR2 SVGEGT. With V trimmed by 2 bases and J by 3 bases, 6 bases remained unmatched. This chain's CDR3 is CASSYPGTAYYGYTF. The CDR3 DNA sequence: TGTGCCAGCAGTTACCCCGGGACAGCATACTATGGCTACACCTTC.

About this clone itself: Additional DNA sequences in this sample encode the identical CDR3. The chain combines TRBV5-1 with TRBJ1-1; the D is unclear. CDR3 length: 13 amino acids. CDR1 and CDR2 (germline): SGHRS, YFSETQ. The germline V and J ends were trimmed by 2 bases and 1 base, with 6 bases remaining between them. Here the CDR3 reads CASSFSGNTEAFF. CDR3 DNA: TGCGCCAGCAGCTTCTCAGGGAACACTGAAGCTTTCTTT.